One sample yielded the 16 T cell receptor beta chains listed below, sequenced in a study of blood T cell repertoires in COVID-19. The protocol was immunoSEQ multiplex PCR, while the TCRdb copy is restricted to in-frame clones and leaves out a portion. The sample yields fewer than 300,000 clones, approximately 85% seen once. The sample comprised peripheral blood. The receptors originated from a man in his forties or fifties with active or convalescent COVID-19.

The chain uses TRBV6-6 and TRBJ2-5, with D tentatively TRBD1 (6 bases). Per germline, CDR1 MNHNY and CDR2 SVGAGI (reference sequence). The CDR3 runs to 11 residues. V lost 8 bases to trimming and J lost 5 bases, with 9 bases between them. In DNA form, the CDR3 reads TGTGCCAGCGGTCAGGGGGAGACCCAGTACTTC. It is translated as CASGQGETQYF.

The chain carries TRBV25-1 and TRBJ1-2; possibly TRBD1 for D (6 bases). Trimming took off 4 bases at V and 6 bases at J, with 12 bases between the two ends. CDR3 length equals 13 residues. Germline loops: CDR1 MGHDK, CDR2 SYGVNS. The CDR3 sequence is CASSGGQSDGYTF. Written as DNA, the CDR3 is TGTGCCAGCAGTGGTGGACAGTCCGATGGCTACACCTTC.

The chain employs TRBV3-1 (or the pseudogene TRBV3-2) and TRBJ1-5; D is uncertain. The germline CDR1 and CDR2 sequences are LGHDT and YNNKEL (reference sequence). The CDR3 covers 15 residues. With 1 base removed from V and 0 bases from J, the gap between germline ends came to 7 bases. The DNA of the CDR3 is TGTGCCAGCAGCCAAGGGTCAGTTAGCAATCAGCCCCAGCATTTT. It codes for CASSQGSVSNQPQHF.

The chain carries TRBV29-1 and TRBJ1-1; 9 nucleotides align to TRBD1. Per the germline V gene, CDR1 is SQVTM and CDR2 is ANQGSEA. This CDR3 region has 17 residues. After removal of 3 bases from V and 2 bases from J, the junction contained 13 bases not matched to a gene. Here the CDR3 reads CSVDWHIQGARNTEAFF. The CDR3, as DNA: TGCAGCGTTGACTGGCACATACAGGGGGCCAGAAACACTGAAGCTTTCTTT.

This chain joins TRBV30 and TRBJ2-7; 7 bases match TRBD1. This CDR3 has 13 residues. CDR1 GTSNPN and CDR2 SVGIG come from the germline V gene (reference sequence). Trimming cost V 2 bases and J 5 bases; bases outside gene matches: 6. The CDR3 nucleotides are TGTGCCTGGAGTACAGGGGCAGATAACGAGCAGTACTTC. Translating gives CAWSTGADNEQYF.

This chain uses TRBV5-8 with TRBJ1-4; no definite D call. The V gene's germline CDR1 is SGHTS and CDR2 YDEGEE. With 0 bases removed from V and 10 bases from J, the gap between germline ends came to 13 bases. There are 14 residues in the CDR3. The CDR3 coding sequence is TGTGCCAGCAGCTTGGAGGAGGGCTTGGGAAAACTGTTTTTT. Its protein is CASSLEEGLGKLFF. Looking up the rest from reference TRBV5-8 and TRBJ1-4 gives the full variable domain: EAGVTQSPTHLIKTRGQQATLRCSPISGHTSVYWYQQALGLGLQFLLWYDEGEERNRGNFPPRFSGRQFPNYSSELNVNALELEDSALYLCASSLEEGLGKLFFGSGTQLSVL.

This clone occurred once. V usage is TRBV5-1 and J usage is TRBJ1-1; D is possibly TRBD1 (6 bases). This CDR3 is 14 amino acids long. The germline V gene has CDR1 SGHRS and CDR2 YFSETQ. The V end was cut by 3 bases, the J end by 1 base, with 10 bases between. In DNA form, the CDR3 reads TGCGCCAGCAGCTGGAGGACAGAGAACACTGAAGCTTTCTTT. It codes for CASSWRTENTEAFF.

V gene TRBV5-1 combines with J gene TRBJ2-5; possibly TRBD2 for D (6 bases). This CDR3 is built from 14 residues. The V end lost 3 bases, the J end lost 2 bases, and 11 bases lay between the germline ends. Germline V CDR1 and CDR2: SGHRS, YFSETQ. The CDR3 protein is CASSSGRGQETQYF. The CDR3 DNA sequence: TGCGCCAGCAGCTCGGGACGGGGGCAAGAGACCCAGTACTTC.

This clone was observed a few times. V usage is TRBV7-3 and J usage is TRBJ2-3; 7 bases are a match to TRBD1. The ends lost 6 bases at V and 5 bases at J; junction bases unmatched: 5. Germline CDR1 SGHTA, CDR2 FQGTGA. This CDR3 spans 13 amino acids. In DNA form, the CDR3 reads TGTGCCAGCAGTACAGGGGCGGGAGATACGCAGTATTTT. It translates to CASSTGAGDTQYF.

V is TRBV9 and J is TRBJ2-5; 10 bases agree with TRBD2. The CDR3 covers 16 residues. The junction had 7 bases not matched to a gene; V was cut back by 0 bases and J by 5 bases. Germline lookup yields CDR1 SGDLS and CDR2 YYNGEE. The CDR3 sequence: CASSVGLAGVSETQYF. CDR3 bases: TGTGCCAGCAGCGTAGGGCTAGCGGGAGTATCGGAGACCCAGTACTTC.

This clone has more than one count but fewer than ten. This chain connects TRBV10-1 to TRBJ2-5; 8 nucleotides agree with TRBD1. V dropped 3 bases and J dropped 7; count of bases not matched to a gene: 4. CDR3 size: 13 residues. Germline V gene sequence: CDR1 WNHNN, CDR2 SYGVQD (reference sequence). CDR3 sequence: CASSDGTGRTQYF. CDR3 bases: TGCGCCAGCAGTGACGGGACAGGAAGGACCCAGTACTTC.

The CDR3: CASSPIGSGNTIYF. The CDR3, as DNA: TGTGCCAGCTCACCAATCGGCTCTGGAAACACCATATATTTT. The chain is built from TRBV18 and TRBJ1-3; no clear D. This CDR3 region has 14 residues. Trimming left V 2 bases short and J 0 bases short, with 5 bases between. Per the germline V gene, CDR1 is KGHSH and CDR2 is LQKENI. Full variable domain (outside the CDR3, taken from reference TRBV18 and TRBJ1-3): NAGVMQNPRHLVRRRGQEARLRCSPMKGHSHVYWYRQLPEEGLKFMVYLQKENIIDESGMPKERFSAEFPKEGPSILRIQQVVRGDSAAYFCASSPIGSGNTIYFGEGSWLTVV.

This chain's CDR3 is CASSGQGFNEKLFF. CDR3 in DNA: TGCGCCAGCAGCGGACAGGGATTTAATGAAAAACTGTTTTTT. The rearrangement uses TRBV5-1 and TRBJ1-4; TRBD1 agrees at 8 bases. Germline V CDR1 and CDR2: SGHRS, YFSETQ. The V gene end was trimmed by 4 bases and the J gene end by 4 bases; junction bases not matched to a gene: 3. The CDR3 is 14 amino acids. Complete variable domain (other parts from reference TRBV5-1 and TRBJ1-4): KAGVTQTPRYLIKTRGQQVTLSCSPISGHRSVSWYQQTPGQGLQFLFEYFSETQRNKGNFPGRFSGRQFSNSRSEMNVSTLELGDSALYLCASSGQGFNEKLFFGSGTQLSVL.

The chain uses TRBV28 and TRBJ2-5; 11 bases map to TRBD1. Trimming cost V 2 bases and J 0 bases; bases outside gene matches: 2. In germline, CDR1 is MDHEN, CDR2 SYDVKM. The CDR3 is 16 residues long. The CDR3 DNA reads as TGTGCCAGCAGTTTAGGGACAGGGGGATACCAAGAGACCCAGTACTTC. Its protein is CASSLGTGGYQETQYF.

V usage is TRBV28 and J usage is TRBJ1-2; the D gene is possibly TRBD1 (6 bases). In germline, CDR1 is MDHEN, CDR2 SYDVKM. Between the trimmed V and J ends, which lost 6 bases and 5 bases, there was a span of 19 bases. There are 15 residues in the CDR3. CDR3 in amino acids: CASRQGQRREYGYTF. CDR3 DNA: TGTGCCAGCAGGCAAGGACAGCGGCGAGAGTATGGCTACACCTTC.

V and J are TRBV19 and TRBJ2-7; 14 positions match TRBD2. The J segment lost 4 bases and the V segment lost 5 bases, leaving 7 bases of the junction unmatched. Looked up from germline, CDR1 is LNHDA and CDR2 is SQIVND (reference sequence). The CDR3 extends over 16 amino acids. As DNA, the CDR3 is TGTGCCAGTAGTGCGGGGACTAGCGGGAGACTGTACGAGCAGTACTTC. It is translated as CASSAGTSGRLYEQYF.